Listed below are T cell receptor beta chains from one sample, sequenced in a study of CD8 T cells in Susac syndrome. TCRdb reprocessed the immunoSEQ multiplex PCR reads via MiXCR and lists one record per CDR3 protein. The repertoire holds approximately 120,000 distinct CDR3 sequences, approximately 93% seen once, with around 0.3% in the top ten. The sequencing sample was made of CD8+ T cells from PBMCs. Every receptor here comes from a human donor with multiple sclerosis. CDR3s include the opening cysteine and the closing phenylalanine or tryptophan. The order of the fields is V gene, CDR3 length, clone size, D gene, J gene, CDR3 protein, CDR3 DNA. D genes are given only for firm matches. Where a row states a size, it is once, few, many or the class of an expanded clone; other rows omit it.

TRBV6-5	13	-	-	TRBJ1-1	CASSYAMNTEAFF	TGTGCCAGCAGTTACGCCATGAACACTGAAGCTTTCTTT
TRBV13	15	-	-	TRBJ1-1	CASSNRAGKNTEAFF	TGTGCCAGCAGCAACAGGGCGGGGAAGAACACTGAAGCTTTCTTT
TRBV4-1	14	-	-	TRBJ1-6	CASSLGPDNSPLHF	TGCGCCAGCAGCCTGGGCCCTGATAATTCACCCCTCCACTTT
TRBV29-1	15	-	TRBD1	TRBJ2-1	CSVGWGRGRTNEQFF	TGCAGCGTTGGGTGGGGCAGGGGGCGCACGAATGAGCAGTTCTTC
TRBV5-6	14	-	-	TRBJ2-3	CASSLTSSTDTQYF	TGTGCCAGCAGCTTGACTAGTAGCACAGATACGCAGTATTTT
TRBV7-3	12	-	-	TRBJ2-1	CASRSDSNEQFF	TGTGCCAGCAGGTCGGACTCCAATGAGCAGTTCTTC
TRBV7-9	15	-	-	TRBJ1-1	CASWQGRPMNTEAFF	TGTGCCAGTTGGCAAGGGCGCCCCATGAACACTGAAGCTTTCTTT
TRBV4-1	16	-	TRBD2	TRBJ2-3	CASSQDPAGVPDTQYF	TGCGCCAGCAGCCAAGACCCAGCGGGAGTCCCAGATACGCAGTATTTT
TRBV6-1	13	few	-	TRBJ1-4	CAGGGRLNEKLFF	TGTGCCGGGGGGGGACGGCTTAATGAAAAACTGTTTTTT
TRBV7-9	11	-	-	TRBJ1-1	CASTGPYEAFF	TGTGCCAGCACCGGACCCTATGAAGCTTTCTTT
TRBV6-1	12	-	-	TRBJ1-1	CANQTQNRAAFF	TGTGCCAATCAAACACAGAACAGGGCAGCTTTCTTT
TRBV12-3/TRBV12-4	13	few	TRBD1	TRBJ2-7	CASSDRGPYEQYF	TGTGCCAGCAGCGACAGGGGTCCCTACGAGCAGTACTTC
TRBV30	12	-	-	TRBJ1-1	CAWGDGGTEAFF	TGTGCCTGGGGGGACGGAGGCACTGAAGCTTTCTTT
TRBV12-3/TRBV12-4	12	few	-	TRBJ2-7	CASSLTGYEQYF	TGTGCCAGCAGTTTGACGGGGTACGAGCAGTACTTC
TRBV3-1	13	-	TRBD1	TRBJ2-3	CASSQQGADTQYF	TGTGCCAGCAGCCAGCAGGGGGCAGATACGCAGTATTTT
TRBV7-8	16	-	-	TRBJ2-2	CASSLEVGGNTGELFF	TGTGCCAGCAGCTTAGAAGTGGGAGGGAACACCGGGGAGCTGTTTTTT
TRBV20-1	17	-	TRBD1	TRBJ1-1	CSAVPGQITLLNTEAFF	TGCAGTGCCGTCCCGGGACAGATCACATTACTGAACACTGAAGCTTTCTTT
TRBV7-9	14	-	-	TRBJ1-5	CASSAGPSNQPQHF	TGTGCCAGCAGCGCGGGACCCAGCAATCAGCCCCAGCATTTT
TRBV4-1	12	-	-	TRBJ2-1	CASSQNSDEQFF	TGCGCCAGCAGCCAAAACAGCGATGAGCAGTTCTTC
TRBV6-6	11	-	-	TRBJ2-1	CASTYTNEQFF	TGTGCCAGCACCTATACCAATGAGCAGTTCTTC
TRBV5-1	14	-	-	TRBJ1-1	CASSLYWGNTEAFF	TGCGCCAGCAGCCTATATTGGGGGAACACTGAAGCTTTCTTT
TRBV6-1	15	-	TRBD2	TRBJ2-1	CASSRTSGSHNEQFF	TGTGCCAGCAGTCGAACTAGCGGGAGTCATAATGAGCAGTTCTTC
TRBV19	14	-	TRBD1	TRBJ1-6	CASSATGNNSPLHF	TGTGCCAGTAGTGCGACAGGGAATAATTCACCCCTCCACTTT
TRBV7-9	16	-	-	TRBJ2-3	CASSTGGRMEEDTQYF	TGTGCCAGCAGCACCGGGGGGCGAATGGAGGAGGATACGCAGTATTTT
TRBV4-1	15	-	TRBD1	TRBJ1-2	CASSQVGTGGYGYTF	TGCGCCAGCAGCCAAGTGGGGACAGGGGGCTATGGCTACACCTTC
TRBV15	13	-	-	TRBJ2-5	CATSPRVAETQYF	TGTGCCACCAGCCCCCGGGTTGCGGAGACCCAGTACTTC
TRBV12-3/TRBV12-4	15	-	-	TRBJ1-5	CASSFRVSPTQPQHF	TGTGCCAGCAGTTTCCGGGTGAGCCCAACTCAGCCCCAGCATTTT
TRBV5-4	14	-	TRBD1	TRBJ2-7	CASSPEQGPYEQYF	TGTGCCAGCAGCCCTGAACAGGGGCCATACGAGCAGTACTTC
TRBV7-2	16	-	TRBD2	TRBJ2-5	CASSFISGANQETQYF	TGTGCCAGCAGCTTCATTAGCGGGGCGAATCAAGAGACCCAGTACTTC
TRBV4-1	16	-	-	TRBJ1-5	CASSQVRVVGNQPQHF	TGCGCCAGCAGCCAAGTCAGGGTGGTCGGCAATCAGCCCCAGCATTTT
TRBV5-6	15	-	-	TRBJ1-1	CASSLRTVSGEKAFF	TGTGCCAGCAGCTTGCGAACGGTTTCGGGGGAGAAAGCTTTCTTT
TRBV10-3	13	-	-	TRBJ1-4	CAMRAGMGEKLFF	TGTGCCATGAGAGCCGGGATGGGTGAAAAACTGTTTTTT
TRBV20-1	13	-	-	TRBJ2-3	CSASPGGTDTQYF	TGCAGTGCTAGCCCAGGGGGCACAGATACGCAGTATTTT
TRBV5-6	14	-	-	TRBJ1-5	CASSRGLGVQPQHF	TGTGCCAGCAGCCGGGGCCTAGGAGTTCAGCCCCAGCATTTT
TRBV3-1	15	-	-	TRBJ1-4	CASSQDPSGGEKLFF	TGTGCCAGCAGCCAAGATCCCAGCGGGGGGGAAAAACTGTTTTTT
TRBV7-9	16	-	TRBD1	TRBJ1-1	CASSRPGTGKGTEAFF	TGTGCCAGCAGCCGTCCCGGGACAGGGAAGGGAACTGAAGCTTTCTTT
TRBV9	15	-	TRBD1	TRBJ2-2	CASGRQGRNTGELFF	TGTGCCAGCGGTCGACAGGGTAGAAACACCGGGGAGCTGTTTTTT